These 12 T cell receptor beta chains came from one sample sequenced in a study of post-analysis software for immune sequencing data. General observations from the study: About five TRBV segments, including TRBV5-6, TRBV5-1 and TRBV20-1, were more frequent in patients than controls.

These receptors are not linked to any known antigen. cDNA libraries of TCR beta carried unique molecular identifiers. One entry per CDR3 protein, called by TCRdb with MiXCR from the PCR reads. This sample has about 760,000 distinct CDR3 sequences, with around 27% found just once. Sequencing was done on a sample of blood. The receptors were gathered from a girl aged 10-17 years with multiple sclerosis.

This sequence joins TRBV14 and TRBJ2-2; D gene unclear. V was shortened by 4 bases and J by 4 bases, with 7 bases between the two germline ends. Germline V gene data show CDR1 as SGHDN and CDR2 as FVKESK. The CDR3 spans 13 residues. In DNA, the CDR3 is TGTGCCAGCAGCCGCGTGTTCACCGGGGAGCTGTTTTTT. It encodes CASSRVFTGELFF.

This clonotype has only a few counts. V is TRBV2 and J is TRBJ2-1; 9 bases are shared with TRBD1. Trimming at V came to 7 bases and at J to 3 bases, leaving 4 bases not matched to a gene. Germline CDR1 reads SNHLY; CDR2 reads FYNNEI. The CDR3 is 14 residues long. The CDR3: CASTRTGDYNEQFF. CDR3 in DNA: TGTGCCAGCACCAGGACAGGGGACTACAATGAGCAGTTCTTC.

This clonotype has just a few counts. This chain joins TRBV27 and TRBJ1-5, with D perhaps matching TRBD1 (5 bases). This CDR3 has 15 residues. The V gene's germline CDR1 is MNHEY and CDR2 SMNVEV (reference sequence). V was shortened by 3 bases and J by 7 bases, with 16 bases between the two germline ends. This chain's CDR3 is CASSFAGVPRQPQHF. The DNA for the CDR3 is TGTGCCAGCAGTTTTGCGGGGGTACCTAGGCAGCCCCAGCATTTT.

This clonotype has just a few counts. The rearrangement joins TRBV4-3 to TRBJ2-1; D gene unclear. This CDR3 comprises 12 residues. Germline values: CDR1 LGHNA, CDR2 YSLEER. With 4 bases removed from V and 7 bases from J, the gap between germline ends came to 8 bases. Here the CDR3 DNA reads TGCGCCAGCAGCCCCGACGAAAATGAGCAGTTCTTC. It encodes CASSPDENEQFF.

This clonotype occurred many times. The chain employs TRBV5-6 and TRBJ2-6, with no clear D. This CDR3 is built from 15 residues. Germline V CDR1 and CDR2: SGHDT, YYEEEE. Trimming left V 0 bases short and J 0 bases short, with 4 bases between. The CDR3 loop is CASSLVDSGANVLTF. The CDR3 DNA is TGTGCCAGCAGCTTGGTGGACTCTGGGGCCAACGTCCTGACTTTC.

The genes are TRBV6-6 and TRBJ2-1; 9 bases fit TRBD1. Trimming removed 6 bases from V and 5 bases from J; junction bases left unmatched: 8. This CDR3 has 15 residues. The germline CDR1 and CDR2 sequences are MNHNY and SVGAGI (reference sequence). CDR3 nucleotide sequence: TGTGCCAGCAGCCCAGGGACAGGGAGAAACAATGAGCAGTTCTTC. Encoded protein: CASSPGTGRNNEQFF.

There are a few counts of this clonotype. J is TRBJ2-5 and V is TRBV6-6; 7 bases are shared with TRBD1. The CDR3 has 17 amino acids. Per germline, CDR1 MNHNY and CDR2 SVGAGI (reference sequence). V lost 5 bases to trimming and J lost 3 bases; unmatched junction nucleotides: 15. The CDR3 region is CASSAPNRQGRKETQYF. In nucleotides, the CDR3 is TGTGCCAGCAGTGCACCTAATAGACAGGGTCGGAAAGAGACCCAGTACTTC.

This chain joins TRBV7-2 and TRBJ1-2; D is undetermined. V was clipped by 1 base and J by 4 bases, with 7 bases between them. Per germline, CDR1 SGHTA and CDR2 FQGNSA. This CDR3 is 13 amino acids long. The CDR3 here is CASSLDPVYGYTF. CDR3 sequence (DNA): TGTGCCAGCAGCTTAGATCCTGTCTATGGCTACACCTTC.

Concerning this clonotype: Sequence at one end of the junction differs from germline and may be a read error. The chain employs TRBV5-6 and TRBJ2-3; weak D call: TRBD1 (5 bases). CDR3 length: 16 residues. Germline loops: CDR1 SGHDT, CDR2 YYEEEE. The DNA for the CDR3 is TGTGCCGGCAGCTTGGAAGACAGAAGGGGCACAGATACGCAGTATTTT. It specifies CAGSLEDRRGTDTQYF.

In this sample, this clonotype turned up a few times. The chain employs TRBV28 and TRBJ2-5; D uncertain. This CDR3 comprises 13 residues. The V gene's germline CDR1 is MDHEN and CDR2 SYDVKM. Trimming stripped 4 bases from V and 5 bases from J, with 11 bases between. The chain's CDR3 is CASSYPPRETQYF. For the CDR3, the DNA is TGTGCCAGCAGTTATCCCCCGAGGGAGACCCAGTACTTC. Looking up the rest from reference TRBV28 and TRBJ2-5 gives the full variable domain: DVKVTQSSRYLVKRTGEKVFLECVQDMDHENMFWYRQDPGLGLRLIYFSYDVKMKEKGDIPEGYSVSREKKERFSLILESASTNQTSMYLCASSYPPRETQYFGPGTRLLVL.

This clonotype showed up just a few times. The chain couples TRBV18 to TRBJ2-3, with 10 bases aligning to TRBD2. The junction had 5 bases not matched to a gene; V was cut back by 2 bases and J by 0 bases. Germline lookup yields CDR1 KGHSH and CDR2 LQKENI. The CDR3 contains 17 residues. The DNA for the CDR3 is TGTGCCAGCTCACCAAAATCACTAGCGGGAAGCACAGATACGCAGTATTTT. This gives the protein CASSPKSLAGSTDTQYF. The whole variable domain, filled in from reference TRBV18 and TRBJ2-3, reads NAGVMQNPRHLVRRRGQEARLRCSPMKGHSHVYWYRQLPEEGLKFMVYLQKENIIDESGMPKERFSAEFPKEGPSILRIQQVVRGDSAAYFCASSPKSLAGSTDTQYFGPGTRLTVL.

On this clonotype: A read error is likely, as this CDR3 ends without the conserved phenylalanine or tryptophan. This chain uses TRBV28 with TRBJ1-4; weak D call: TRBD1 (5 bases). The ends were cut back, 6 bases at V and 1 base at J, with 12 bases in the middle. This CDR3 comprises 15 residues. Germline loops: CDR1 MDHEN, CDR2 SYDVKM. The CDR3 region has the DNA TGTGCCAGCAGCGAGGGGCTAATAACTAATGAAAAACTGTTTCTT. Amino acids: CASSEGLITNEKLFL.